The clone carrying this TCR beta chain was seen ten or more times. Its antigen remains unknown. The sample comes from a study of T cells in Graves' hyperthyroidism and ophthalmopathy. The study's findings and limits: A model of 13 V-J pairs discriminated ophthalmopathy from stable hyperthyroidism.

Amplification targeted TCR beta CDR3 regions from RNA transcripts. The HTBI primer set was used in a first-round RT-PCR of the TCR CDR3. TCRdb re-analysed the multiplex PCR reads in MiXCR, keeping a single row per CDR3 protein. The table shows approximately 400,000 distinct CDR3 sequences, with more than 13% occurring only once. Germline CDR1 and CDR2: MNHNS and SASEGT. The CDR3 length is 17 residues. V gave up 0 bases and J gave up 2 bases, with 16 bases separating them. The chain employs TRBV6-1 and TRBJ2-5; D possibly uses TRBD1 or TRBD2 (5 bases each). This clonotype originated in a woman aged 25 to 45 with Graves' hyperthyroidism. The sequencing input was blood. The CDR3 protein is CASSEAGRTSAQETQYF. DNA for the CDR3: TGTGCCAGCAGTGAAGCGGGACGGACAAGTGCACAAGAGACCCAGTACTTC.